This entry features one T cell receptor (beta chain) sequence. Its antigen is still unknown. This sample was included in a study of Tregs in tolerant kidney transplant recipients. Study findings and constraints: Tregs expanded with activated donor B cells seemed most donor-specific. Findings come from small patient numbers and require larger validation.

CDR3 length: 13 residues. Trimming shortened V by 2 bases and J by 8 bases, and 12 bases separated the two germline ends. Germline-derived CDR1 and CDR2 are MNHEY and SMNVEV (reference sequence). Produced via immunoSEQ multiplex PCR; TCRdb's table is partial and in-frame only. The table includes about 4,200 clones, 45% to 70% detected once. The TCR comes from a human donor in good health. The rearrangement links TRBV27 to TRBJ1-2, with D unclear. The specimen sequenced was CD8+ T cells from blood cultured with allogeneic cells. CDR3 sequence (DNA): TGTGCCAGCAGTTTACTTCCGCCGGCGGGCTACACCTTC. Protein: CASSLLPPAGYTF.